Sequencing of this T cell receptor beta chain was carried out in a study of response to subunit inactivated influenza vaccine. The CDR3 covers 15 residues. J gave up 0 bases and V 5 bases, and 5 bases lay outside the gene matches. Germline-derived CDR1 and CDR2 are WSHSY and SAAADI. Ten or more counts support this clonotype. The antigen is unknown. Broader study findings: Authors suggested that a seasonal influenza vaccination recruits few new T cells each time.

TCRdb re-called the RT-PCR reads through MiXCR, storing one row per CDR3 protein. This sample has roughly 180,000 distinct CDR3 sequences, with around 9.2% found just once. The clonotype comes from a man in his fifties or sixties who received an inactivated influenza vaccine. The rearrangement joins TRBV10-2 to TRBJ2-7; 9 bases line up with TRBD1. This sample comprised non-naive T cells sorted from PBMCs, obtained on the day of vaccination. CDR3 in amino acids: CASSRPGQGSYEQYF. Written as DNA, the CDR3 is TGCGCCAGCAGTCGTCCGGGACAGGGCTCCTACGAGCAGTACTTC.